The 23 T cell receptor beta chains given below trace back to one sample, sequenced in a study of Ad26.COV2.S vaccination and SARS-CoV-2 variants. Treatment here: roughly 20 received Ad26.COV2.S at low or high dose, single or two shots; roughly five received placebo; per-sample allocation not given. After the first vaccine or placebo injection, samples were drawn on day 63. Method: immunoSEQ multiplex PCR; TCRdb's copy keeps in-frame clones and lacks some. The table records more than 300,000 clones, around 89% of them present only once. The sample in question was peripheral blood, obtained in a trial of Ad26.COV2.S vaccine versus placebo. These receptors came from a person between 18 and 60 years old who received the Ad26.COV2.S COVID-19 vaccine or a placebo.

This sequence joins TRBV4-1 and TRBJ2-1, with D possibly being TRBD1 (5 bases). In germline, CDR1 is MGHRA, CDR2 YSYEKL. The CDR3 totals 13 residues. Trimming cost V 2 bases and J 9 bases, with 11 bases left between them. Written as DNA, the CDR3 is TGCGCCAGCAGCCAACCGGACATTTCTGAGCAGTTCTTC. It codes for CASSQPDISEQFF.

The rearrangement joins TRBV6-5 to TRBJ2-3, with TRBD1 matching 7 bases. The CDR3 runs to 14 residues. V lost 5 bases and J lost 3; bases outside the gene matches: 5. The V gene's germline CDR1 is MNHEY and CDR2 SVGAGI. The CDR3, as DNA: TGTGCCAGCAGTACTAACAGGGGTACAGATACGCAGTATTTT. It is translated as CASSTNRGTDTQYF.

The chain employs TRBV25-1 and TRBJ1-6, with TRBD1 matching over 7 bases. With V trimmed by 6 bases and J by 1 base, 0 bases remained unmatched. Germline lookup yields CDR1 MGHDK and CDR2 SYGVNS. The CDR3 sequence is 14 residues long. CDR3 sequence reads: CASRTGSYNSPLHF. The CDR3 bases are TGTGCCAGCAGGACAGGGTCCTATAATTCACCCCTCCACTTT. Full variable domain (remainder filled in from reference TRBV25-1 and TRBJ1-6): EADIYQTPRYLVIGTGKKITLECSQTMGHDKMYWYQQDPGMELHLIHYSYGVNSTEKGDLSSESTVSRIRTEHFPLTLESARPSHTSQYLCASRTGSYNSPLHFGNGTRLTVT.

J is TRBJ1-1 and V is TRBV5-6; D gene unclear. The germline gives CDR1 SGHDT, CDR2 YYEEEE. V was trimmed by 1 base and J by 1 base, leaving 8 bases between them. The CDR3 covers 14 residues. CDR3 DNA: TGTGCCAGCAGCTTGATGTCTGCGAACACTGAAGCTTTCTTT. Translating it yields CASSLMSANTEAFF.

The chain recombines TRBV5-1 with TRBJ2-1, with 7 bases that match TRBD1. This CDR3 is built from 15 residues. The V gene end was trimmed by 5 bases and the J gene end by 2 bases; junction bases not matched to a gene: 7. CDR1 and CDR2 from the germline V gene are SGHRS and YFSETQ. This CDR3 is CASSFDRVPYNEQFF. In nucleotides, the CDR3 is TGCGCCAGCAGTTTTGACAGGGTCCCCTACAATGAGCAGTTCTTC.

V gene TRBV19 combines with J gene TRBJ2-2; 11 bases agree with TRBD2. Looked up from germline, CDR1 is LNHDA and CDR2 is SQIVND (reference sequence). The CDR3 contains 17 residues. J lost 1 base, V lost 5 bases, and 6 bases had no gene match. The CDR3 DNA reads as TGTGCCAGTAGTCACCCAACTAGCGGGGGGAACACCGGGGAGCTGTTTTTT. Protein sequence: CASSHPTSGGNTGELFF.

The CDR3 is CASSLLTGSSSYEQYF. CDR3 in DNA: TGTGCCAGCAGTCTCCTGACAGGGTCTAGCTCCTACGAGCAGTACTTC. V gene TRBV28 combines with J gene TRBJ2-7, with 7 bases aligning to TRBD1. The CDR3 length is 16 residues. Germline CDR1 is MDHEN and CDR2 is SYDVKM. V was clipped by 5 bases and J by 0 bases; unmatched bases: 10.

The chain recombines TRBV7-2 with TRBJ1-2; tentatively, D is TRBD1 (5 bases). V was cut by 4 bases and J by 2 bases, with 8 bases left in between. This CDR3 comprises 13 residues. Per germline, CDR1 SGHTA and CDR2 FQGNSA. The CDR3 sequence is CASSWGGNYGYTF. As DNA, the CDR3 is TGTGCCAGCAGCTGGGGGGGAAACTATGGCTACACCTTC.

The chain links TRBV5-1 to TRBJ1-2, with unresolved D. V was cut by 1 base and J by 7 bases, with 11 bases left in between. This CDR3 spans 13 amino acids. From germline, CDR1 is SGHRS and CDR2 YFSETQ. CDR3 nucleotide sequence: TGCGCCAGCAGCTTGTCCGGGAGCGCTGGCTACACCTTC. Amino acid sequence: CASSLSGSAGYTF.

The rearrangement links TRBV5-6 to TRBJ1-2, with 7 bases aligning to TRBD1. The V and J ends lost 6 bases and 4 bases, in that order; junction bases with no gene match: 12. The CDR3 loop spans 15 amino acids. From germline, CDR1 is SGHDT and CDR2 YYEEEE. Here the CDR3 DNA reads TGTGCCAGCATCCCTTGGACAGGATCCACCTATGGCTACACCTTC. Protein product: CASIPWTGSTYGYTF.

This rearrangement joins TRBV7-8 to TRBJ2-7; 7 nucleotides agree with TRBD1. Germline trimming cut 3 bases from V and 1 base from J; bases unmatched to any gene: 6. Looked up from germline, CDR1 is SGHVS and CDR2 is FQNEAQ. This CDR3 spans 15 amino acids. The CDR3 nucleotides are TGTGCCAGCAGCTTTTCCCGGGACAGATCCTACGAGCAGTACTTC. Its translation: CASSFSRDRSYEQYF.

The J gene is TRBJ2-1, the V gene TRBV7-9, with 9 bases that match TRBD1. J lost 2 bases, V lost 5 bases, and 16 bases had no gene match. This CDR3 comprises 19 residues. CDR1 is SEHNR, CDR2 FQNEAQ, per germline (reference sequence). The CDR3 spells CASSPYRDRVPLTYNEQFF. For the CDR3, the DNA is TGTGCCAGCAGCCCATACCGGGACAGGGTCCCTCTTACCTACAATGAGCAGTTCTTC. The variable domain in full, completed from reference TRBV7-9 and TRBJ2-1, reads DTGVSQNPRHKITKRGQNVTFRCDPISEHNRLYWYRQTLGQGPEFLTYFQNEAQLEKSRLLSDRFSAERPKGSFSTLEIQRTEQGDSAMYLCASSPYRDRVPLTYNEQFFGPGTRLTVL.

The chain links TRBV5-1 to TRBJ1-4; no clear D. V was clipped by 5 bases and J by 3 bases, with 8 bases between them. The CDR3 has 13 amino acids. CDR1 is SGHRS, CDR2 YFSETQ, per germline. The CDR3 region has the DNA TGCGCCAGCAGGGTTGGCCCTAATGAAAAACTGTTTTTT. It is translated as CASRVGPNEKLFF.

V gene TRBV6-5 combines with J gene TRBJ2-2; 7 bases line up with TRBD1. This CDR3 comprises 14 residues. Germline CDR1 is MNHEY and CDR2 is SVGAGI. J was trimmed by 3 bases and V by 8 bases; bases with no gene match: 6. CDR3 bases: TGTGCCAGCCAAGCCGGGACAGACACCGGGGAGCTGTTTTTT. As protein: CASQAGTDTGELFF.

The V gene is TRBV28, the J gene TRBJ2-1, with D possibly matching TRBD1 (6 bases). CDR3 length: 12 amino acids. Trimming left V 4 bases short and J 12 bases short, with 13 bases between. Germline V lookup: CDR1 MDHEN, CDR2 SYDVKM. In DNA, the CDR3 is TGTGCCAGCAGTTCCGCTGGCAGGGGGCAGTTCTTC. Protein product: CASSSAGRGQFF.

The chain links TRBV19 to TRBJ2-7; 8 positions match TRBD1. CDR3 size: 13 residues. Germline V CDR1 and CDR2: LNHDA, SQIVND (reference sequence). Unmatched junction bases numbered 4, after V lost 4 bases and J lost 5 bases. Here the CDR3 DNA reads TGTGCCAGTAGTACGGGACAGGCGAACGAGCAGTACTTC. Translating it yields CASSTGQANEQYF.

The chain combines TRBV7-6 with TRBJ2-3; 14 bases fit TRBD2. From germline, CDR1 is SGHVS and CDR2 FNYEAQ. J gave up 6 bases and V 5 bases, and 10 bases lay outside the gene matches. The CDR3 consists of 17 residues. DNA of the CDR3: TGTGCCAGCAGCCCTAGGACTAGCGGGGGGAGAGGCGATACGCAGTATTTT. Translation: CASSPRTSGGRGDTQYF.

The rearrangement links TRBV7-2 to TRBJ2-7, with TRBD1 matching over 11 bases. The CDR3 has 16 residues. CDR1 and CDR2 from the germline V gene are SGHTA and FQGNSA. The V gene end was trimmed by 2 bases and the J gene end by 4 bases; junction bases not matched to a gene: 7. The CDR3 sequence: CASSLSGTGGSYEQYF. CDR3 DNA sequence: TGTGCCAGCAGCTTATCCGGGACAGGGGGGAGTTACGAGCAGTACTTC. Full variable domain (outside the CDR3, taken from reference TRBV7-2 and TRBJ2-7): GAGVSQSPSNKVTEKGKDVELRCDPISGHTALYWYRQSLGQGLEFLIYFQGNSAPDKSGLPSDRFSAERTGGSVSTLTIQRTQQEDSAVYLCASSLSGTGGSYEQYFGPGTRLTVT.

The chain carries TRBV6-5 and TRBJ1-2; D ambiguous. The ends were cut back, 6 bases at V and 7 bases at J, with 15 bases in the middle. Germline values: CDR1 MNHEY, CDR2 SVGAGI. CDR3 size: 13 residues. This CDR3 is CASRGGGWSGYTF. CDR3 bases: TGTGCCAGCAGGGGCGGAGGGTGGAGTGGCTACACCTTC.

The V call is TRBV6-5, the J call TRBJ2-6; D is uncertain. Trimming stripped 7 bases from V and 0 bases from J, with 10 bases between. CDR3 length: 15 residues. Looked up from germline, CDR1 is MNHEY and CDR2 is SVGAGI. CDR3 sequence: CASNGELSGANVLTF. The CDR3 nucleotides are TGTGCCAGCAACGGAGAACTCTCTGGGGCCAACGTCCTGACTTTC.

On this clone: This likely comes from a read error, as the CDR3 has no conserved phenylalanine or tryptophan at its end. The DNA is omitted, as the CDR3 cannot be located on it reliably, and the CDR3 follows TCRdb's listing. The V gene is TRBV5-6, the J gene TRBJ2-4; the table's D call, TRBD1, was not checked against the DNA. Ends included, the CDR3 has 8 residues. The germline CDR1 and CDR2 sequences are SGHDT and YYEEEE. CDR3 in amino acids: CASSLWPL.

The gene calls are TRBV18 and TRBJ2-3; TRBD2 is a possible D gene (6 bases). The ends were cut back, 3 bases at V and 3 bases at J, with 16 bases in the middle. The length of the CDR3 is 16 residues. CDR1 is KGHSH, CDR2 LQKENI, per germline. For the CDR3, the DNA is TGTGCCAGCTCACCGTACTCGGACTATACGACAGATACGCAGTATTTT. The encoded protein is CASSPYSDYTTDTQYF.

The rearrangement links TRBV10-1 to TRBJ2-1, with 8 bases that match TRBD2. Germline CDR1 WNHNN, CDR2 SYGVQD (reference sequence). J was trimmed by 7 bases and V by 7 bases; bases with no gene match: 12. This CDR3 has 15 amino acids. In DNA form, the CDR3 reads TGCGCCAGCATGGTTGGTGGGGTAGCGGGAAATGAGCAGTTCTTC. It yields the protein CASMVGGVAGNEQFF.